These 20 T cell receptor beta chains share one sample of origin, sequenced in a study of blood T cell repertoires in COVID-19. Sequencing used immunoSEQ multiplex PCR; TCRdb keeps in-frame clones, though not all of them. The table lists around 160,000 clones, 75% to 90% of them singletons. The source material was peripheral blood. These receptors originate from a woman between 55 and 75 years old with COVID-19, enrolled during active disease.

The chain employs TRBV9 and TRBJ1-1, with D perhaps TRBD1 (5 bases). With 2 bases removed from V and 8 bases from J, the gap between germline ends came to 16 bases. Germline-derived CDR1 and CDR2 are SGDLS and YYNGEE. CDR3 length equals 14 residues. Here the CDR3 reads CASSVGPSPGEAFF. The CDR3 region has the DNA TGTGCCAGCAGCGTTGGACCTTCTCCAGGGGAAGCTTTCTTT.

This chain connects TRBV4-2 to TRBJ2-7; 12 bases are shared with TRBD2. Germline-derived CDR1 and CDR2 are LGHNA and YNFKEQ. This CDR3 has 17 residues. The trim removed 0 bases at V and 4 bases at J, leaving 7 bases unmatched. The CDR3, as DNA: TGTGCCAGCAGCCAAGATCCCCCTAGCGGGGGGGCATACGAGCAGTACTTC. It encodes CASSQDPPSGGAYEQYF.

The CDR3 DNA reads TGTGCCACCAGTGAATGGGACTTGTATGGCTACACCTTC. Translation gives CATSEWDLYGYTF. The rearrangement joins TRBV24-1 to TRBJ1-2, with a tentative D call TRBD1 (5 bases). CDR1 and CDR2 (germline): KGHDR, SFDVKD. Trimming took 4 bases from V and 5 from J, leaving 10 bases between them. The CDR3 length is 13 residues.

The chain couples TRBV5-3 to TRBJ1-5; D uncertain. TRBV5-3 is an ORF; its function is uncertain. The CDR3 runs to 19 residues. Between the trimmed V and J ends, which lost 3 bases and 0 bases, there was a span of 22 bases. The CDR3, as DNA: TGTGCCAGAAGCTCAGTTCCGGGGAAAAATAGGGATAGCAATCAGCCCCAGCATTTT. Translating gives CARSSVPGKNRDSNQPQHF.

The rearrangement uses TRBV30 and TRBJ1-5; weak D call: TRBD1 (5 bases). The CDR3 runs 15 residues. V lost 0 bases, J lost 7 bases, and 16 bases lay in between. Germline CDR1 reads GTSNPN; CDR2 reads SVGIG (reference sequence). CDR3: CAWSVRDSSWQPQHF. The CDR3 DNA reads as TGTGCCTGGAGTGTACGGGACTCATCGTGGCAGCCCCAGCATTTT.

This chain connects TRBV7-2 to TRBJ1-2; maybe TRBD1 (6 bases). V lost 5 bases to trimming and J lost 2 bases, with 9 bases between them. CDR1 is SGHTA and CDR2 is FQGNSA in the germline V gene. This CDR3 is built from 13 residues. The DNA for the CDR3 is TGTGCCAGCAGCCCACAGGGAAACTATGGCTACACCTTC. The encoded protein is CASSPQGNYGYTF.

The rearrangement links TRBV7-2 to TRBJ1-2; the D gene is possibly TRBD1 (6 bases). The V end lost 4 bases, the J end lost 8 bases, and 17 bases lay between the germline ends. In germline, CDR1 is SGHTA, CDR2 FQGNSA. The length of the CDR3 is 14 residues. DNA of the CDR3: TGTGCCAGCAGCTCCCAGCGGGGGGCGGGAGGCTACACCTTC. Residues: CASSSQRGAGGYTF. Supplemented by reference TRBV7-2 and TRBJ1-2, the full variable domain reads GAGVSQSPSNKVTEKGKDVELRCDPISGHTALYWYRQSLGQGLEFLIYFQGNSAPDKSGLPSDRFSAERTGGSVSTLTIQRTQQEDSAVYLCASSSQRGAGGYTFGSGTRLTVV.

The chain recombines TRBV15 with TRBJ2-5; 8 bases map to TRBD1. Germline CDR1 reads LNHNV; CDR2 reads YYDKDF (reference sequence). V shed 2 bases, J shed 5 bases, and the junction held 10 bases outside the gene matches. This CDR3 contains 16 residues. CDR3 region: CATSRRQGMIRETQYF. The DNA of the CDR3 is TGTGCCACCAGCAGAAGACAGGGGATGATTCGGGAGACCCAGTACTTC.

The rearrangement uses TRBV9 and TRBJ2-3, with TRBD2 matching 7 bases. CDR3 length: 14 amino acids. Germline V gene data show CDR1 as SGDLS and CDR2 as YYNGEE. The J segment lost 5 bases and the V segment lost 0 bases, leaving 3 bases of the junction unmatched. CDR3 region: CASSVGREGDTQYF. As DNA, the CDR3 is TGTGCCAGCAGCGTAGGCAGGGAGGGAGATACGCAGTATTTT.

This clone was detected once. The chain uses TRBV9 and TRBJ2-1, with 12 bases that match TRBD1. The CDR3 has 17 residues. Germline CDR1 and CDR2: SGDLS and YYNGEE. Losses at the gene ends were 3 bases for V and 9 bases for J; bases not matched to a gene: 13. The CDR3 spells CASSAPGQGASPGEQFF. The CDR3 coding sequence is TGTGCCAGCAGCGCACCGGGACAGGGGGCTTCCCCCGGTGAGCAGTTCTTC. Variable domain in full (rest from reference TRBV9 and TRBJ2-1): DSGVTQTPKHLITATGQRVTLRCSPRSGDLSVYWYQQSLDQGLQFLIQYYNGEERAKGNILERFSAQQFPDLHSELNLSSLELGDSALYFCASSAPGQGASPGEQFFGPGTRLTVL.

The chain couples TRBV7-3 to TRBJ1-1; 7 bases are a match to TRBD1. The CDR3 extends over 14 amino acids. In germline, CDR1 is SGHTA, CDR2 FQGTGA. J gave up 8 bases and V 6 bases, and 12 bases lay outside the gene matches. CDR3 nucleotide sequence: TGTGCCAGCAGTTTTACAGTCAGGGGGGCAGAAGCTTTCTTT. It is translated as CASSFTVRGAEAFF.

The genes are TRBV11-2 and TRBJ1-4; D is perhaps TRBD1 (6 bases). V gave up 3 bases and J gave up 8 bases, with 16 bases separating them. The CDR3 is made up of 15 amino acids. In germline, CDR1 is SGHAT, CDR2 FQNNGV. The CDR3 nucleotides read TGTGCCAGCAGCTTTACAGGGAAGGGCAACGAAAAACTGTTTTTT. This translates into CASSFTGKGNEKLFF.

This clone appeared once. The J gene is TRBJ2-7, the V gene TRBV9; TRBD1 agrees at 9 bases. The CDR3 spans 14 residues. CDR1 is SGDLS, CDR2 YYNGEE, per germline. V lost 4 bases and J lost 7; bases outside the gene matches: 9. The CDR3 here is CASSPRDRAGEQYF. The CDR3 DNA is TGTGCCAGCAGCCCCCGGGACAGGGCTGGGGAGCAGTACTTC. Full variable domain (rest looked up from reference TRBV9 and TRBJ2-7): DSGVTQTPKHLITATGQRVTLRCSPRSGDLSVYWYQQSLDQGLQFLIQYYNGEERAKGNILERFSAQQFPDLHSELNLSSLELGDSALYFCASSPRDRAGEQYFGPGTRLTVT.

This chain connects TRBV4-2 to TRBJ2-1; TRBD2 agrees at 7 bases. From germline, CDR1 is LGHNA and CDR2 YNFKEQ. Trimming took 6 bases from V and 4 from J; bases not matched to a gene: 6. The CDR3 contains 14 residues. CDR3 sequence: CASRRSGGYNEQFF. The CDR3 DNA reads TGTGCCAGCAGACGGTCCGGGGGGTACAATGAGCAGTTCTTC.

The J gene is TRBJ1-2, the V gene TRBV3-1 (or the pseudogene TRBV3-2), with 8 positions matching TRBD1. The CDR3 spans 19 residues. CDR1 is LGHDT, CDR2 YNNKEL, per germline (reference sequence). J was trimmed by 0 bases and V by 0 bases; bases with no gene match: 12. The CDR3 here is CASSQEYGTGQPSNYGYTF. DNA of the CDR3: TGTGCCAGCAGCCAAGAATACGGGACAGGACAACCTTCTAACTATGGCTACACCTTC.

The V and J genes are TRBV5-1 and TRBJ1-4, with D perhaps matching TRBD1 (6 bases). Per the germline V gene, CDR1 is SGHRS and CDR2 is YFSETQ. The length of the CDR3 is 15 residues. Trimming left V 5 bases short and J 8 bases short, with 19 bases between. The CDR3 DNA reads as TGCGCCAGCAGACCCACCCGGGACATACAAGAAAAACTGTTTTTT. The encoded protein is CASRPTRDIQEKLFF.

The chain employs TRBV3-1 (or the pseudogene TRBV3-2) and TRBJ1-2; 9 positions agree with TRBD1. The CDR3 contains 17 residues. Germline V gene sequence: CDR1 LGHDT, CDR2 YNNKEL (reference sequence). Trimming cost V 0 bases and J 6 bases; bases outside gene matches: 11. CDR3 in DNA: TGTGCCAGCAGCCAAGATCGGGGGGACAGGGTAGTGGATGGCTACACCTTC. This sequence encodes CASSQDRGDRVVDGYTF.

CDR3 nucleotides: TGTGCCAGCAGCAAGACAGGAAAACTGTTTTTT. Translated: CASSKTGKLFF. The V and J genes are TRBV7-9 and TRBJ1-4; possible D gene TRBD1, 6 bases. The V gene's germline CDR1 is SEHNR and CDR2 FQNEAQ (reference sequence). This CDR3 is 11 amino acids long. The V end lost 5 bases, the J end lost 10 bases, and 8 bases lay between the germline ends.

The chain joins TRBV19 to TRBJ2-1; 11 bases align to TRBD2. Germline assignment: CDR1 LNHDA and CDR2 SQIVND (reference sequence). CDR3 length: 16 amino acids. Trimming took 4 bases from V and 1 from J; bases not matched to a gene: 3. CDR3 residues: CASSRLAGGSYNEQFF. The CDR3 nucleotides read TGTGCCAGTAGTAGATTAGCGGGGGGGTCCTACAATGAGCAGTTCTTC.

This clone was picked up a small number of times. The chain combines TRBV3-1 (or the pseudogene TRBV3-2) with TRBJ1-2, with 11 bases that match TRBD1. The junction had 7 bases not matched to a gene; V was cut back by 4 bases and J by 6 bases. This CDR3 is built from 15 residues. Germline CDR1 is LGHDT and CDR2 is YNNKEL (reference sequence). The CDR3 bases are TGTGCCAGCAGCCGTGGACAGGGGGCGGGGAATGGCTACACCTTC. This encodes CASSRGQGAGNGYTF.